This T cell receptor (beta chain) was sequenced during a study of blood T cell repertoires in COVID-19. In the study overall: The origin of the acute and convalescent COVID-19 samples was the United States, Italy and Spain. The cDNA or gDNA used as material had been derived from T cells, B-cell-depleted T cells, or PBMCs.

In its sample, this clone was seen once. From germline, CDR1 is KGHSH and CDR2 LQKENI. This CDR3 is 17 amino acids long. V lost 5 bases to trimming and J lost 0 bases, with 14 bases between them. Original analysis: Nucleated cell counts were estimated from reference gene primer amplification. Profiled with immunoSEQ multiplex PCR; TCRdb holds only in-frame clones, not every one. The DNA was the basis for D and trimming; V, J and clone size are from that table. Altogether 120,000 to 150,000 clones are present, approximately 79% being singletons, with the ten largest covering approximately 3.6%. The rearrangement joins TRBV18 to TRBJ1-6; D uncertain. This TCR was recovered from a man in his sixties with acute or convalescent COVID-19. The sequencing input was peripheral blood. CDR3 loop: CASSAQRWSSYNSPLHF. The CDR3 DNA reads TGTGCCAGCTCAGCCCAACGCTGGAGCTCCTATAATTCACCCCTCCACTTT. The full variable domain, with the rest looked up from reference TRBV18 and TRBJ1-6, is NAGVMQNPRHLVRRRGQEARLRCSPMKGHSHVYWYRQLPEEGLKFMVYLQKENIIDESGMPKERFSAEFPKEGPSILRIQQVVRGDSAAYFCASSAQRWSSYNSPLHFGNGTRLTVT.